What follows are 20 T cell receptor beta chains derived from one specimen sequenced in a study of response to subunit inactivated influenza vaccine. TCRdb redid the calling of the RT-PCR reads with MiXCR, one entry per CDR3 protein. The profile covers roughly 650,000 distinct CDR3 sequences, with 15% to 18% appearing a single time and approximately 10% taken by the ten largest. This specimen was PBMCs from blood, taken 12 days after vaccination. These receptors were taken from a man in his fifties who received an inactivated influenza vaccine.

The V gene is TRBV4-2, the J gene TRBJ2-7; maybe TRBD2 (5 bases). V lost 8 bases and J 0 bases, leaving 14 bases between the germline ends. CDR1 LGHNA and CDR2 YNFKEQ come from the germline V gene. CDR3 length: 14 residues. CDR3 sequence: CASRQGGPSYEQYF. CDR3 DNA: TGTGCCAGCCGACAAGGAGGCCCCTCCTACGAGCAGTACTTC.

J is TRBJ2-3 and V is TRBV5-1; 8 nucleotides align to TRBD2. Per the germline V gene, CDR1 is SGHRS and CDR2 is YFSETQ. V was clipped by 4 bases and J by 2 bases; unmatched bases: 9. The CDR3 is made up of 16 amino acids. The CDR3 DNA sequence: TGCGCCAGCAGCATGAAACCGGGACTAGACACAGATACGCAGTATTTT. It codes for CASSMKPGLDTDTQYF.

V usage is TRBV6-2 or TRBV6-3 and J usage is TRBJ2-5; the match to TRBD1 covers 10 bases. Trimming took 2 bases from V and 1 from J; bases not matched to a gene: 4. The germline V gene encodes CDR1 MNHEY and CDR2 SVGEGT. The CDR3 has 16 residues. CDR3: CASSYGRTGGQETQYF. CDR3 DNA: TGTGCCAGCAGTTACGGGCGGACAGGGGGCCAAGAGACCCAGTACTTC.

This clonotype was detected only a few times. The rearrangement joins TRBV5-1 to TRBJ2-3; 11 nucleotides line up with TRBD2. The CDR3 runs 18 residues. Trimming took 2 bases from V and 0 from J; bases not matched to a gene: 8. Looked up from germline, CDR1 is SGHRS and CDR2 is YFSETQ. CDR3 residues: CASSLFASGRPSTDTQYF. CDR3 nucleotide sequence: TGCGCCAGCAGCTTATTCGCTAGCGGGAGGCCGAGCACAGATACGCAGTATTTT.

This clonotype has ten or more counts. The chain has TRBV20-1 and TRBJ2-3; D ambiguous. Trimming left V 6 bases short and J 0 bases short, with 22 bases between. In germline, CDR1 is DFQATT, CDR2 SNEGSKA (reference sequence). CDR3 length equals 17 residues. Written as DNA, the CDR3 is TGCAGTGCCCCCCCGATCCCCGGGCGAGCTAGCACAGATACGCAGTATTTT. Protein sequence: CSAPPIPGRASTDTQYF.

The CDR3 coding sequence is TGTGCCAGCAGCAAAGGGACCAATTCACCCCTCCACTTT. It yields the protein CASSKGTNSPLHF. The V and J genes are TRBV7-2 and TRBJ1-6, with a weak D call TRBD1 (5 bases). Trimming took 5 bases from V and 7 from J, leaving 9 bases between them. CDR1 and CDR2 from the germline V gene are SGHTA and FQGNSA. The CDR3 is made up of 13 amino acids.

The chain employs TRBV20-1 and TRBJ1-5; D is undetermined. Germline assignment: CDR1 DFQATT and CDR2 SNEGSKA (reference sequence). The CDR3 has 14 residues. The germline V and J ends were trimmed by 6 bases and 3 bases, with 15 bases remaining between them. CDR3 nucleotides: TGCAGTGCGATGACCCAAATTGTCAATCAGCCCCAGCATTTT. Translated, it gives CSAMTQIVNQPQHF.

There are a few counts of this clonotype. This rearrangement joins TRBV28 to TRBJ2-5, with D maybe TRBD1 (6 bases). The germline CDR1 and CDR2 sequences are MDHEN and SYDVKM. This CDR3 is built from 15 residues. The V and J ends lost 3 bases and 2 bases respectively, with 13 bases between them. The CDR3 loop is CASSLQGQPQETQYF. The DNA for the CDR3 is TGTGCCAGCAGTTTGCAAGGACAGCCTCAAGAGACCCAGTACTTC.

This clonotype was counted only a few times. V is TRBV7-9 and J is TRBJ2-1, with a weak D call TRBD1 (6 bases). Trimming left V 4 bases short and J 7 bases short, with 14 bases between. CDR3 length: 14 amino acids. Germline V gene sequence: CDR1 SEHNR, CDR2 FQNEAQ (reference sequence). CDR3 loop: CASSSALTGNEQFF. The CDR3 nucleotides are TGTGCCAGCAGCTCCGCCCTAACAGGGAATGAGCAGTTCTTC.

This clonotype was detected many times. The V gene is TRBV27, the J gene TRBJ1-2, with D hard to call. From germline, CDR1 is MNHEY and CDR2 SMNVEV (reference sequence). V lost 3 bases to trimming and J lost 4 bases, with 9 bases between them. The CDR3 consists of 13 residues. The CDR3 nucleotides read TGTGCCAGCAGTTTGGGAAGAGCCTATGGCTACACCTTC. Translating it yields CASSLGRAYGYTF.

This clonotype was observed a few times. This sequence joins TRBV6-1 and TRBJ1-2; 10 nucleotides align to TRBD1. CDR1 and CDR2 (germline): MNHNS, SASEGT. The CDR3 contains 16 residues. The J segment lost 2 bases and the V segment lost 7 bases, leaving 10 bases of the junction unmatched. The CDR3 coding sequence is TGTGCCAGCACAACCGGGACAGGGGTTTTCAACTATGGCTACACCTTC. Translating gives CASTTGTGVFNYGYTF.

This chain joins TRBV4-2 and TRBJ1-2; no definite D call. The germline CDR1 and CDR2 sequences are LGHNA and YNFKEQ. This CDR3 comprises 15 residues. The germline V and J ends were trimmed by 0 bases and 4 bases, with 12 bases remaining between them. This CDR3 is CASSQDKGISYGYTF. DNA of the CDR3: TGTGCCAGCAGCCAAGACAAGGGTATTAGCTATGGCTACACCTTC.

This clonotype has just a few counts. The chain employs TRBV7-2 and TRBJ2-3; 10 bases line up with TRBD2. This CDR3 region has 16 residues. The V gene end was trimmed by 5 bases and the J gene end by 1 base; junction bases not matched to a gene: 6. The germline gives CDR1 SGHTA, CDR2 FQGNSA. The CDR3: CASSARTSGGTDTQYF. DNA of the CDR3: TGTGCCAGCAGCGCTAGAACTAGCGGGGGCACAGATACGCAGTATTTT.

This clonotype was detected ten times or more. This sequence joins TRBV6-2 or TRBV6-3 and TRBJ2-2; tentatively, D is TRBD1 (6 bases). The V gene lost 0 bases and the J gene lost 6 bases, with 11 bases spanning the gap. From germline, CDR1 is MNHEY and CDR2 SVGEGT. CDR3 length: 15 amino acids. The CDR3, as DNA: TGTGCCAGCAGTTACTCGACAGGTTTAGCCGGGGAGCTGTTTTTT. Its translation is CASSYSTGLAGELFF.

This clonotype has a handful of counts. The rearrangement joins TRBV5-1 to TRBJ2-5, with 8 bases identical to TRBD1. Germline V gene data show CDR1 as SGHRS and CDR2 as YFSETQ. The CDR3 consists of 15 residues. V shed 4 bases and J 3 bases; nucleotides not matched to a gene: 8. This chain's CDR3 is CASSGQGAREETQYF. The CDR3 DNA is TGCGCCAGCAGCGGGCAGGGGGCGCGAGAAGAGACCCAGTACTTC.

This clonotype was recorded at least ten times. J is TRBJ2-1 and V is TRBV7-2; 11 bases agree with TRBD2. The CDR3 is 15 residues long. V trimming: 1 base; J trimming: 11 bases; junction bases outside the gene matches: 7. The germline gives CDR1 SGHTA, CDR2 FQGNSA. CDR3 nucleotides: TGTGCCAGCAGCTTAGAGGTCACTAGCGGGGGCCAGCAGTTCTTC. Protein sequence: CASSLEVTSGGQQFF. The full variable domain, its missing parts supplied by reference TRBV7-2 and TRBJ2-1, is GAGVSQSPSNKVTEKGKDVELRCDPISGHTALYWYRQSLGQGLEFLIYFQGNSAPDKSGLPSDRFSAERTGGSVSTLTIQRTQQEDSAVYLCASSLEVTSGGQQFFGPGTRLTVL.

This clonotype appeared many times. The chain employs TRBV4-1 and TRBJ2-2; tentatively, D is TRBD2 (5 bases). This CDR3 is 18 amino acids long. Germline V gene lookup returns CDR1 MGHRA and CDR2 YSYEKL. V dropped 3 bases and J dropped 5 bases, with 22 bases sitting between them. CDR3 protein: CASSHSSLPSRRTGELFF. The CDR3 region has the DNA TGCGCCAGCAGCCATAGCAGCCTCCCTTCGAGGAGGACCGGGGAGCTGTTTTTT.

This clonotype was picked up a small number of times. The chain is built from TRBV5-1 and TRBJ2-7; perhaps TRBD1 as D (6 bases). V lost 1 base and J lost 5, with 16 bases in between. The CDR3 is 15 amino acids. Germline V gives CDR1 SGHRS, CDR2 YFSETQ. In DNA form, the CDR3 reads TGCGCCAGCAGCTTGTTAGCGCGAGCAGGGGACGAGCAGTACTTC. The encoded protein is CASSLLARAGDEQYF.

This clonotype turned up a few times. The chain has TRBV12-3 or TRBV12-4 and TRBJ1-5, with TRBD1 as a possible D gene (6 bases). The CDR3 is 15 amino acids. Trimming took 6 bases from V and 2 from J, leaving 14 bases between them. CDR3 bases: TGTGCCAGCAGCCTCAACCCAGGGGGCAATCAGCCCCAGCATTTT. Protein product: CASSLNPGGNQPQHF.

This clonotype has at least ten counts. The chain recombines TRBV20-1 with TRBJ2-1, with TRBD2 matching 13 bases. J lost 0 bases, V lost 6 bases, and 11 bases had no gene match. The CDR3 sequence is 18 residues long. CDR1 is DFQATT, CDR2 SNEGSKA, per germline (reference sequence). The CDR3 here is CSARPGLAGPRSYNEQFF. In DNA form, the CDR3 reads TGCAGTGCACGCCCGGGACTAGCGGGACCTCGCTCCTACAATGAGCAGTTCTTC.